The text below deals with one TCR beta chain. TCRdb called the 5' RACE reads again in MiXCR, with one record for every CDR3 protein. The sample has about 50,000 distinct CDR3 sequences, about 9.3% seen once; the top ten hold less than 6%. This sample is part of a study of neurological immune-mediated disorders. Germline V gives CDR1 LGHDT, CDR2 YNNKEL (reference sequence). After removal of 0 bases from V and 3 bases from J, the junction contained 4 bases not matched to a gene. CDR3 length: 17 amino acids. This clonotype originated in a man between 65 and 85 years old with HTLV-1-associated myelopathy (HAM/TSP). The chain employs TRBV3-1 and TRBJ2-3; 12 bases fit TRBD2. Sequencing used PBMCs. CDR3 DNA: TGTGCCAGCAGCCAAGATAGAACTAGCGGGAGGACAGATACGCAGTATTTT. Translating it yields CASSQDRTSGRTDTQYF.